Here is one T cell receptor beta chain with its context. Its antigen is not known. MiXCR was run by TCRdb on the reads, yielding one entry per CDR3 protein. The profile shows a few hundred distinct CDR3 sequences, roughly 60% of them singletons. The record originates from a study of regulatory T cells in long-lasting Graves disease. The TCR library was prepared using RNA isolated from PBMCs. With V trimmed by 4 bases and J by 4 bases, 6 bases remained unmatched. The germline CDR1 and CDR2 sequences are SGHNT and YYREEE (reference sequence). This CDR3 is 15 amino acids long. Study-level points and caveats: Persistent patients shared more public clonotypes (roughly 2,800) than new patients (approximately 970). Relative to newly diagnosed Graves' patients, persistent ones had lower TCR diversity. Authors noted too few samples as a limitation.

The sample in question was peripheral blood mononuclear cells (PBMCs), obtained with antithyroid drug treatment, in newly diagnosed or persistent Graves disease (not recorded which). The clonotype comes from a female donor with Graves disease. The J gene is TRBJ2-2, the V gene TRBV5-4; 8 nucleotides match TRBD2. CDR3 DNA: TGTGCCAGCAGCCCCGGGACTAGTGTCACCGGGGAGCTGTTTTTT. Translation gives CASSPGTSVTGELFF.